The clone carrying this T cell receptor (beta chain) was observed a handful of times. Its antigen is unknown. The data stem from a study of blood T cells in healthy people across ages. Study-wide results and limits: Age showed a roughly linear inverse relationship with TCR beta diversity per million T cells. Unsorted PBMCs prevented conclusive naive versus antigen-experienced comparison.

The CDR3 is made up of 15 amino acids. V lost 4 bases, J lost 9 bases, and 12 bases stayed unmatched. Germline V lookup: CDR1 SGHVS, CDR2 FNYEAQ. Researchers report isolating at least 7 million PBMCs per sample. A minimum of 5 micrograms of total RNA was extracted per sample. A J-beta primer mix and a sample-barcoded 5' primer were used in a second PCR of roughly 6 to 11 cycles. TCRdb processed the 5' RACE reads anew with MiXCR; each CDR3 protein has one entry. Here the sample spans fewer than 1.5 million distinct CDR3 sequences, around 42% being singletons. Sequenced input: blood. The chain is built from TRBV7-6 and TRBJ2-3; 8 bases fit TRBD2. This clonotype originated in a woman aged 18-29 years in good health. The CDR3 nucleotides are TGTGCCAGCAGCTCTTTGACTAGCGACACAGGGACGCAGTATTTT. Its protein product is CASSSLTSDTGTQYF.